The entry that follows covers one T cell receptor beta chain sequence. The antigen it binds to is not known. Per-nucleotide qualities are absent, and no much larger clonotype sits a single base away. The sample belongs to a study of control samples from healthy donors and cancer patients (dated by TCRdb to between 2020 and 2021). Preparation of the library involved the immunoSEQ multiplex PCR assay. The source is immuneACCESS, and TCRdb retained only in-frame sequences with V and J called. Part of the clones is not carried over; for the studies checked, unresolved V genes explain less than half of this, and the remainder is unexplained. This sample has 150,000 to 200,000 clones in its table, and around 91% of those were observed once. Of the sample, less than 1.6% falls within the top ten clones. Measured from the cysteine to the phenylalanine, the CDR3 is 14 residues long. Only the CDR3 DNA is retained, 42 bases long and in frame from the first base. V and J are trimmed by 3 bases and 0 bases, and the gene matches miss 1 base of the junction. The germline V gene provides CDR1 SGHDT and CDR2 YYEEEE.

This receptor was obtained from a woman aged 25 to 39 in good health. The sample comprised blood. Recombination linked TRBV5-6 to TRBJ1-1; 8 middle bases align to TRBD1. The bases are TGTGCCAGCAGCTGGGACAGGCTGAACACTGAAGCTTTCTTT. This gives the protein CASSWDRLNTEAFF.